These T cell receptor beta chains were read from a single sample in a study of immune evolution from preneoplasia to lung adenocarcinoma. Generated by immunoSEQ multiplex PCR, the TCRdb table keeps only in-frame clones and is missing some. The sample has around 13,000 clones; 80% are singletons. The material sequenced was FFPE minimally invasive lung adenocarcinoma tissue. The origin of the receptors is a person aged 70 to 85 with lung adenocarcinoma. Each CDR3 is given with its conserved first and last residue. D genes are given only for firm matches. Rows give clone size only sometimes, using once, few, many, or a class for an expanded clone.

clone_size | d_call | j_call | v_call | cdr3_aa | cdr3_nt
. | . | TRBJ1-1 | TRBV18 | CASSPPAGLATEAFF | TGTGCCAGCTCACCACCCGCGGGTCTAGCCACTGAAGCTTTCTTT
. | . | TRBJ2-5 | TRBV7-9 | CASSLFPNQETQYF | TGTGCCAGCAGCTTATTTCCTAACCAAGAGACCCAGTACTTC
. | . | TRBJ1-6 | TRBV23-1 | CASSHSGPLLSPRNSPLHF | TGCGCCAGCAGTCATTCAGGTCCACTTTTATCGCCCCGGAATTCACCCCTCCACTTT
. | . | TRBJ2-1 | TRBV7-3 | CASSITINNEQFF | TGTGCCAGCAGCATAACAATTAACAATGAGCAGTTCTTC
. | . | TRBJ2-1 | TRBV4-1 | CASSLESYNEQFF | TGCGCCAGCAGCCTAGAGTCCTACAATGAGCAGTTCTTC
. | . | TRBJ1-1 | TRBV30 | CAWSFSGPGGAFF | TGTGCCTGGAGTTTCTCGGGCCCGGGAGGAGCTTTCTTT
. | . | TRBJ1-2 | TRBV27 | CASSSTGQYGYTF | TGTGCCAGCAGTTCGACAGGACAGTATGGCTACACCTTC
. | . | TRBJ1-6 | TRBV5-1 | CASSLEGDNSPLHF | TGCGCCAGCAGCTTGGAGGGCGATAATTCACCCCTCCACTTT
. | . | TRBJ2-3 | TRBV18 | CASSPGTGDTQYF | TGTGCCAGCTCACCGGGAACAGGAGATACGCAGTATTTT
. | . | TRBJ2-1 | TRBV6-5 | CASRYTREDEQFF | TGTGCCAGCAGATACACCAGGGAGGATGAGCAGTTCTTC
. | TRBD1 | TRBJ1-1 | TRBV18 | CASSQDRGGAEAFF | TGTGCCAGCTCACAAGACAGGGGCGGCGCTGAAGCTTTCTTT
. | . | TRBJ2-7 | TRBV6-5 | CASTSGLTYEQYF | TGTGCCAGCACCTCGGGTTTGACCTACGAGCAGTACTTC
. | . | TRBJ1-1 | TRBV7-3 | CASSVTGNTEAFF | TGTGCCAGCAGCGTGACAGGGAACACTGAAGCTTTCTTT
. | TRBD2 | TRBJ2-2 | TRBV28 | CASSLPSGGQNTGELFF | TGTGCCAGCAGTTTACCTAGCGGGGGCCAGAACACCGGGGAGCTGTTTTTT
. | TRBD2 | TRBJ2-3 | TRBV14 | CASSRLAGGDTQYF | TGTGCCAGCAGCAGACTAGCGGGGGGGGATACGCAGTATTTT
. | . | TRBJ2-7 | TRBV7-8 | CASSARASPREQYF | TGTGCCAGCAGCGCTCGGGCCTCTCCGCGGGAGCAGTACTTC
. | . | TRBJ1-5 | TRBV2 | CASSGPENQPQHF | TGTGCCAGCAGTGGCCCAGAAAATCAGCCCCAGCATTTT
. | . | TRBJ1-2 | TRBV11-3 | CASSLGSYGYTF | TGTGCCAGCAGCTTAGGTAGCTATGGCTACACCTTC
. | TRBD1 | TRBJ1-2 | TRBV4-1 | CASSQVGTGGNYGYTF | TGCGCCAGCAGCCAAGTGGGGACAGGTGGGAACTATGGCTACACCTTC
. | TRBD2 | TRBJ2-3 | TRBV7-6 | CASSSGLAGVGTSTDTQYF | TGTGCCAGCAGCTCTGGACTAGCGGGAGTGGGGACTAGCACAGATACGCAGTATTTT
. | . | TRBJ2-2 | TRBV28 | CASSLRPVRVGGELFF | TGTGCCAGCAGTTTACGGCCCGTAAGGGTGGGCGGGGAGCTGTTTTTT
. | . | TRBJ2-7 | TRBV6-1 | CASSENYEQYF | TGTGCCAGCAGTGAAAACTACGAGCAGTACTTC
. | . | TRBJ2-6 | TRBV30 | CAWGPGANVLTF | TGTGCCTGGGGGCCGGGGGCCAACGTCCTGACTTTC
. | . | TRBJ2-7 | TRBV4-1 | CASSPDREGGAQYF | TGCGCCAGCAGCCCGGACAGGGAGGGCGGGGCGCAGTACTTC
. | . | TRBJ2-3 | TRBV7-9 | CASSSGTPTDTQYF | TGTGCCAGCAGCTCCGGGACCCCCACAGATACGCAGTATTTT
once | . | TRBJ2-3 | TRBV29-1 | CSVGDTDTQYF | TGCAGCGTTGGAGACACAGATACGCAGTATTTT
. | TRBD2 | TRBJ2-3 | TRBV9 | CASSATIAGGPGDTQYF | TGTGCCAGCAGCGCCACTATAGCGGGGGGGCCTGGAGATACGCAGTATTTT
medium-sized | . | TRBJ1-1 | TRBV29-1 | CSVALGTEAFF | TGCAGCGTTGCGTTGGGGACTGAAGCTTTCTTT
few | . | TRBJ2-3 | TRBV28 | CASSPNSEDTQYF | TGTGCCAGCAGTCCCAACTCTGAAGATACGCAGTATTTT
. | . | TRBJ1-2 | TRBV2 | CASRGGAFYGYTF | TGTGCCAGCAGGGGGGGCGCGTTCTATGGCTACACCTTC
. | TRBD1 | TRBJ2-7 | TRBV5-6 | CASSLEGADEQYF | TGTGCCAGCAGCTTGGAGGGGGCGGACGAGCAGTACTTC
. | TRBD1 | TRBJ2-2 | TRBV28 | CASSLYGQGFAGELFF | TGTGCCAGCAGTTTATACGGACAGGGGTTCGCCGGGGAGCTGTTTTTT
. | . | TRBJ1-4 | TRBV6-6 | CASSYLGLAEEKLFF | TGTGCCAGCAGTTACTTAGGCCTCGCGGAGGAAAAACTGTTTTTT
. | . | TRBJ2-7 | TRBV7-9 | CASSLTPGGYEQYF | TGTGCCAGCAGCTTAACCCCTGGCGGCTACGAGCAGTACTTC
. | . | TRBJ1-2 | TRBV29-1 | CSVEEISYGYTF | TGCAGCGTTGAAGAAATCAGCTATGGCTACACCTTC
few | . | TRBJ1-5 | TRBV18 | CASSGLEDQPQHF | TGTGCCAGCTCAGGACTGGAGGATCAGCCCCAGCATTTT
. | . | TRBJ1-1 | TRBV30 | CAWSHTGSGAFF | TGTGCCTGGAGTCATACAGGGAGCGGAGCTTTCTTT
. | . | TRBJ2-7 | TRBV7-9 | CASSLDTRIQQYF | TGTGCCAGCAGCCTGGACACTCGTATCCAGCAGTACTTC
. | . | TRBJ2-7 | TRBV7-9 | CASSLSGPGEQYF | TGTGCCAGCAGCTTAAGTGGGCCGGGCGAGCAGTACTTC
. | . | TRBJ2-4 | TRBV13 | CASSAQGAKNIQYF | TGTGCCAGCAGCGCGCAGGGGGCCAAAAACATTCAGTACTTC
. | . | TRBJ2-7 | TRBV25-1 | CASSEVWGEQYF | TGTGCCAGCAGTGAAGTATGGGGCGAGCAGTACTTC
. | . | TRBJ2-7 | TRBV27 | CASSSSVGPYEQYF | TGTGCCAGCAGTTCCTCCGTTGGACCCTACGAGCAGTACTTC